The subject of this entry is one TCR beta chain. This clonotype was counted many times. Its specific antigen is unknown. No much larger clone exists at a distance of one base, and base qualities are not known. The listed sequencing device is Illumina HiSeq 1500. TCRdb redid the processing of the public reads, applying fastp at Q25 and MiXCR, and retained in-frame beta chains. Merged by CDR3 protein, the rows form single entries marked with the most common genes and DNA. This sample comprises under 150,000 distinct CDR3 sequences, roughly 9% of them detected only once. The ten largest clones capture around a tenth of the sample. The data were obtained in a study of T cell repertoires in cytomegalovirus infection (dated by TCRdb to the late 2010s). About the study as a whole: The HLA type of each donor mattered for the analysis, because public TCR beta signatures pointed to carriage of CMV infection along with the matching HLA type. What the authors observed across the whole study: In both this cohort and an independent cohort of 352 donors, the cumulative frequency of public TCR beta family members distinguished carriers of CMV infection plus the relevant HLA type. In the ex vivo response, HLA-C-restricted CMV-specific TCR beta clonotypes were dominant, and in two of eight donors the single most frequent clonotype came from this HLA-C-restricted group.

Trimming takes 2 bases from V and 2 bases from J, and the germline ends sit 13 bases apart. Looking up the germline V gene yields CDR1 SGHTA and CDR2 FQGNSA. The CDR3 runs 16 residues from the cysteine to the phenylalanine. The only DNA kept is the CDR3, 48 bases in frame from the first base. The rearranged chain carries TRBV7-2 and TRBJ1-3; a tentative D match to TRBD1 spans 6 bases. The receptor comes from a human donor in good health (CMV status not recorded). Some clones in this sample may be carry-over from other donors' samples. The material sequenced was PBMCs. The sequenced DNA: TGTGCCAGCAGCTTACCCGAAGGGGGGGCTGGAAACACCATATATTTT. Translated, this is CASSLPEGGAGNTIYF. When the CDR3 is completed using the reference TRBV7-2 and TRBJ1-3 genes on either side, the full variable domain is GAGVSQSPSNKVTEKGKDVELRCDPISGHTALYWYRQSLGQGLEFLIYFQGNSAPDKSGLPSDRFSAERTGGSVSTLTIQRTQQEDSAVYLCASSLPEGGAGNTIYFGEGSWLTVV.